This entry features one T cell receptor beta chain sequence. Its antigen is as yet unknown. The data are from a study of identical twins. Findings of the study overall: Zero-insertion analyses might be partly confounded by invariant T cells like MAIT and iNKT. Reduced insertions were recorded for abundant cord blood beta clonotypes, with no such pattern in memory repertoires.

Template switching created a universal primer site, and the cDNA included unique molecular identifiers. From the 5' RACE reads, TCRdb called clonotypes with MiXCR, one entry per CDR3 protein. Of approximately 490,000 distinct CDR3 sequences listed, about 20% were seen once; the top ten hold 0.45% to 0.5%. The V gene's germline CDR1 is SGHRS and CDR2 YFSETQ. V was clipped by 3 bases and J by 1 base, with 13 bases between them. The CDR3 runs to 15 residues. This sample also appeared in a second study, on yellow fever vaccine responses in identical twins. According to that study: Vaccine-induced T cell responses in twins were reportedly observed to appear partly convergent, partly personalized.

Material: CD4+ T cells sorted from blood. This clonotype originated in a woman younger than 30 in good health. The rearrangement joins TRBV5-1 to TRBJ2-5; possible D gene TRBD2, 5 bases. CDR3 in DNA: TGCGCCAGCAGCTCTGGCGAGGGCCTCCAAGAGACCCAGTACTTC. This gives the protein CASSSGEGLQETQYF.